This entry lists 18 T cell receptor beta chains sequenced from one sample in a study of shared clonotypes between healthy human individuals. Generated by immunoSEQ multiplex PCR, the TCRdb table keeps only in-frame clones and is missing some. The sample has 330,000 or so clones; roughly 70% are singletons. The sequenced sample consisted of memory CD4+ T cells sorted from blood. Described subset: CD45RA-negative fraction. The receptors here all came from a man aged 30 to 45 in good health.

This chain links TRBV7-9 with TRBJ2-6, with unresolved D. This CDR3 is 14 amino acids long. Trimming cost V 0 bases and J 4 bases, with 4 bases left between them. Looked up from germline, CDR1 is SEHNR and CDR2 is FQNEAQ (reference sequence). This CDR3 reads CASSLALGANVLTF. In DNA form, the CDR3 reads TGTGCCAGCAGCTTAGCGCTCGGGGCCAACGTCCTGACTTTC.

This chain connects TRBV2 to TRBJ2-1, with 11 bases identical to TRBD2. The V gene end was trimmed by 7 bases and the J gene end by 5 bases; junction bases not matched to a gene: 7. Germline values: CDR1 SNHLY, CDR2 FYNNEI. The CDR3 contains 15 residues. The CDR3 DNA sequence: TGTGCCAGCACCCGACTAGCGGGGACCGACAATGAGCAGTTCTTC. Translated: CASTRLAGTDNEQFF.

On this clone: This specimen includes other DNA sequences encoding the same CDR3. The chain employs TRBV27 and TRBJ2-7, with D maybe TRBD2 (5 bases). CDR3 length equals 12 residues. Trimming shortened V by 3 bases and J by 8 bases, and 11 bases separated the two germline ends. In germline, CDR1 is MNHEY, CDR2 SMNVEV (reference sequence). The CDR3 DNA sequence: TGTGCCAGCAGTTTTTCGGGGATCAAGCAGTACTTC. It encodes CASSFSGIKQYF.

This sequence joins TRBV5-4 and TRBJ2-5; no clear D gene. Germline V gene data show CDR1 as SGHNT and CDR2 as YYREEE (reference sequence). This CDR3 is 12 amino acids long. Trimming cost V 4 bases and J 2 bases, with 6 bases left between them. Here the CDR3 reads CASSLLQETQYF. CDR3 nucleotide sequence: TGTGCCAGCAGCCTTCTACAAGAGACCCAGTACTTC.

This clone has only one observation. The chain uses TRBV28 and TRBJ1-1; D remains unclear. The V end was cut by 6 bases, the J end by 1 base, with 12 bases between. This CDR3 comprises 14 residues. The V gene's germline CDR1 is MDHEN and CDR2 SYDVKM. CDR3 sequence: CASSRQGRNTEAFF. The DNA of the CDR3 is TGTGCCAGCAGCCGACAAGGAAGGAACACTGAAGCTTTCTTT.

In nucleotides, the CDR3 is TGTGCCAGCAGTTACCAATTAGCGGGGAACACAGATACGCAGTATTTT. Translation: CASSYQLAGNTDTQYF. The chain couples TRBV6-5 to TRBJ2-3; 8 nucleotides match TRBD2. This CDR3 has 16 amino acids. V was pared by 2 bases and J by 2 bases, with 6 bases of the junction left unmatched. Germline CDR1 reads MNHEY; CDR2 reads SVGAGI.

This clone was counted a single time. The chain uses TRBV19 and TRBJ1-1; D is possibly TRBD1 (5 bases). Germline CDR1 is LNHDA and CDR2 is SQIVND (reference sequence). Trimming removed 4 bases at V and 2 bases at J, with 20 bases between. The CDR3 sequence is 17 residues long. CDR3 DNA sequence: TGTGCCAGTAGTACGGGGGGAGGAGGGGCGAGAAACACTGAAGCTTTCTTT. Its translation: CASSTGGGGARNTEAFF.

The chain recombines TRBV6-1 with TRBJ2-2; unclear D gene. The V end lost 4 bases, the J end lost 5 bases, and 11 bases lay between the germline ends. Germline loops: CDR1 MNHNS, CDR2 SASEGT. This CDR3 spans 14 amino acids. The CDR3 bases are TGTGCCAGCAGTGGGGCTAGTCGGACCGGGGAGCTGTTTTTT. Encoded protein: CASSGASRTGELFF.

The chain is built from TRBV7-9 and TRBJ1-2; no reliable D call. The germline V gene has CDR1 SEHNR and CDR2 FQNEAQ (reference sequence). The CDR3 sequence is 16 residues long. V gave up 6 bases and J gave up 4 bases, with 21 bases separating them. CDR3 amino acids: CASSTYPHSSGYGYTF. The CDR3, as DNA: TGTGCCAGCAGTACCTACCCACACAGTTCTGGCTATGGCTACACCTTC. Together with reference TRBV7-9 and TRBJ1-2, the CDR3 gives the full variable domain: DTGVSQNPRHKITKRGQNVTFRCDPISEHNRLYWYRQTLGQGPEFLTYFQNEAQLEKSRLLSDRFSAERPKGSFSTLEIQRTEQGDSAMYLCASSTYPHSSGYGYTFGSGTRLTVV.

The V call is TRBV10-3, the J call TRBJ2-6; 7 nucleotides match TRBD1. Trimming at V came to 7 bases and at J to 0 bases, leaving 6 bases not matched to a gene. The CDR3 consists of 16 residues. Germline CDR1 is ENHRY and CDR2 is SYGVKD. CDR3 coding DNA: TGTGCCATCAACGGACAGGCAAACTCTGGGGCCAACGTCCTGACTTTC. It is translated as CAINGQANSGANVLTF.

The chain combines TRBV11-2 with TRBJ1-4, with TRBD1 identical over 10 bases. CDR1 and CDR2 from the germline V gene are SGHAT and FQNNGV. V trimming: 3 bases; J trimming: 2 bases; junction bases outside the gene matches: 6. The CDR3 extends over 17 amino acids. The CDR3 loop reads CASSFQDRGLTNEKLFF. The CDR3 nucleotides read TGTGCCAGCAGCTTCCAAGACAGGGGGCTCACTAATGAAAAACTGTTTTTT.

V gene TRBV7-9 combines with J gene TRBJ2-2; a possible D gene is TRBD1 (6 bases). CDR3 size: 14 residues. The V and J ends lost 7 bases and 2 bases respectively, with 11 bases between them. CDR1 and CDR2 from the germline V gene are SEHNR and FQNEAQ (reference sequence). CDR3 DNA sequence: TGTGCCAGCACCCCAGGGGTAAACACCGGGGAGCTGTTTTTT. Encoded protein: CASTPGVNTGELFF.

This chain uses TRBV28 with TRBJ2-7; tentatively, D is TRBD1 (5 bases). CDR3 size: 14 residues. Germline CDR1 reads MDHEN; CDR2 reads SYDVKM. V lost 3 bases and J lost 12, with 21 bases in between. The DNA of the CDR3 is TGTGCCAGCAGTTTTAAGACAGCCCCTAGGATTCCGTACTTC. Its translation: CASSFKTAPRIPYF.

A remark on this clone: The sample carries other DNA sequences with the same CDR3. The V gene is TRBV27, the J gene TRBJ1-2, with 10 bases matching TRBD1. Germline-derived CDR1 and CDR2 are MNHEY and SMNVEV (reference sequence). The trim removed 5 bases at V and 8 bases at J, leaving 5 bases unmatched. The CDR3 runs 13 residues. The CDR3 reads CASSRDRGRGYTF. The DNA of the CDR3 is TGTGCCAGCAGTAGGGACAGGGGACGGGGCTACACCTTC.

This clone was recorded a few times. The genes are TRBV18 and TRBJ2-1; 8 bases agree with TRBD1. This CDR3 has 15 residues. Unmatched junction bases numbered 7, after V lost 3 bases and J lost 6 bases. CDR1 and CDR2 from the germline V gene are KGHSH and LQKENI. The chain's CDR3 is CASSPVQGAVNEQFF. DNA for the CDR3: TGTGCCAGCTCACCGGTCCAGGGGGCTGTCAATGAGCAGTTCTTC.

V and J are TRBV27 and TRBJ2-1; weak D call: TRBD2 (5 bases). The CDR3 is 17 residues long. V lost 0 bases, J lost 0 bases, and 12 bases lay in between. The germline gives CDR1 MNHEY, CDR2 SMNVEV (reference sequence). The DNA of the CDR3 is TGTGCCAGCAGTTTATCCCAAGCGGTGAGCTCCTACAATGAGCAGTTCTTC. Translated, it gives CASSLSQAVSSYNEQFF.

This chain links TRBV7-8 with TRBJ2-2, with TRBD2 matching 13 bases. This CDR3 has 16 residues. V shed 5 bases, J shed 7 bases, and the junction held 7 bases outside the gene matches. The germline CDR1 and CDR2 sequences are SGHVS and FQNEAQ. CDR3 sequence reads: CASSTRLAGGGGELFF. In nucleotides, the CDR3 is TGTGCCAGCAGCACCCGACTAGCGGGAGGTGGCGGGGAGCTGTTTTTT.

The chain is built from TRBV2 and TRBJ1-1, with 7 bases lining up with TRBD1. Germline V gene sequence: CDR1 SNHLY, CDR2 FYNNEI. The CDR3 runs 14 residues. V gave up 4 bases and J gave up 5 bases; unmatched junction bases: 7. The CDR3 loop is CASSGQGVVTEAFF. As DNA, the CDR3 is TGTGCCAGCAGTGGACAGGGAGTTGTGACTGAAGCTTTCTTT.